This entry describes one T cell receptor (beta chain). What it binds is not known. The protocol was immunoSEQ multiplex PCR, while the TCRdb copy is restricted to in-frame clones and leaves out a portion. The table has 7,700 or so clones, 65% to 70% seen once. This entry comes from a study of regulatory dendritic cells for organ transplantation. Whole-study findings and limits: Regulatory dendritic cells appeared to expand memory CD8+ clones less than mature ones. The most alloreactive TCR clonotypes were found in resting memory CD8+ cells.

CFSE-labeled sorted T cells met regulatory or mature dendritic cells for 4 to 6 days. FACS sorted CD4+ or CD8+ T cells into CD45RA+ naive and CD45RO+ memory. Germline CDR1 and CDR2: MNHEY and SMNVEV (reference sequence). The ends were cut back, 2 bases at V and 10 bases at J, with 15 bases in the middle. This CDR3 has 14 amino acids. The sample taken for sequencing was memory CD4+ T cells from blood cultured with dendritic cells. Described subset: CD45RO+ memory T cells. This clonotype was sampled from a human donor in good health. This chain uses TRBV27 with TRBJ2-1; maybe TRBD1 (5 bases). The CDR3 DNA sequence: TGTGCCAGCAGTTTAGTTCCCCTTGGGGCGGAGCAGTTCTTC. Its protein is CASSLVPLGAEQFF.